This T cell receptor beta chain was identified in a study of cytomegalovirus exposure and HLA in healthy donors. Across the whole study: A later analysis reported the 90 to 150 validation repertoires used the same platform as the 666 first-cohort repertoires.

Measured with immunoSEQ multiplex PCR; TCRdb has only the in-frame clones, and not every one. Altogether around 200,000 clones are present, about 80% being singletons, with the ten largest covering 2.8%. Whole-study findings and limits: Many donors shared some public TCRs, even though most TCR sequences were rare.

Comments on this clone: Its antigen is undetermined.

The sequenced sample consisted of PBMCs. The receptor was derived from a woman aged 18 to 35 in good health and CMV-seropositive.

In nucleotides, the CDR3 is TGTGCCAGCAGCTCTAACCGGGACAGGGTCTACGAGCAGTACTTC. It encodes CASSSNRDRVYEQYF. This sequence joins TRBV7-2 and TRBJ2-7; 9 bases agree with TRBD1. The CDR3 has 15 amino acids. V was clipped by 4 bases and J by 3 bases; unmatched bases: 7. The germline gives CDR1 SGHTA, CDR2 FQGNSA.